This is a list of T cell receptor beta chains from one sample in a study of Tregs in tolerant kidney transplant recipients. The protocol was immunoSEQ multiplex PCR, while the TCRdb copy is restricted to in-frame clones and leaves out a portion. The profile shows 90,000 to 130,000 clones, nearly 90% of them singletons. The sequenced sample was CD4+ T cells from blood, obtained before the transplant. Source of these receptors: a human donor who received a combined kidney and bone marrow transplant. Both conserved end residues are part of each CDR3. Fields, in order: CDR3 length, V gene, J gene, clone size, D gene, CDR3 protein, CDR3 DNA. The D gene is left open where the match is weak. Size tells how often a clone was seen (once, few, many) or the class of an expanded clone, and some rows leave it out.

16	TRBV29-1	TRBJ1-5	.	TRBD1	CSVVTGVTGGNQPQHF	TGCAGCGTCGTAACAGGGGTTACGGGCGGCAATCAGCCCCAGCATTTT
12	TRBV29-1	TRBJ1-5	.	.	CSVGTHNQPQHF	TGCAGCGTTGGTACTCACAATCAGCCCCAGCATTTT
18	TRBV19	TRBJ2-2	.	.	CASSMALPATKYTGELFF	TGTGCCAGTAGTATGGCCCTTCCCGCGACTAAATACACCGGGGAGCTGTTTTTT
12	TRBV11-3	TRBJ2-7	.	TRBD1	CASSLAQGAQYF	TGTGCCAGCAGCTTAGCCCAGGGGGCGCAGTACTTC
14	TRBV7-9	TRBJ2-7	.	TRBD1	CASSWGQAVVGQYF	TGTGCCAGCAGCTGGGGACAGGCCGTAGTTGGGCAGTACTTC
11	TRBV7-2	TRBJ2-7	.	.	CASSPLYEQYF	TGTGCCAGCAGCCCCCTCTACGAGCAGTACTTC
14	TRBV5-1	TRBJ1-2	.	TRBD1	CASSPGTGWYGYTF	TGCGCCAGCAGCCCGGGGACAGGATGGTATGGCTACACCTTC
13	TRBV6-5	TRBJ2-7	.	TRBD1	CASRPGQVYEQYF	TGTGCCAGCAGACCCGGACAGGTCTACGAGCAGTACTTC
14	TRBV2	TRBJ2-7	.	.	CASNEGDGSYEQYF	TGTGCCAGTAACGAGGGGGACGGCTCCTACGAGCAGTACTTC
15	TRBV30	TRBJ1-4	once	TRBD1	CAWSVPRQGVEKLFF	TGTGCCTGGAGTGTCCCACGACAGGGGGTTGAAAAACTGTTTTTT
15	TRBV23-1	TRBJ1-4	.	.	CASSQVRVQDEKLFF	TGCGCCAGCAGTCAAGTCAGGGTACAAGATGAAAAACTGTTTTTT
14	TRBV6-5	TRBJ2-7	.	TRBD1	CASSPGQGINEQYF	TGTGCCAGCAGCCCGGGACAGGGGATCAACGAGCAGTACTTC
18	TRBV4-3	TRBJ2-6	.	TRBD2	CASSQTGTTYSGANVLTF	TGCGCCAGCAGCCAAACCGGGACTACCTACTCTGGGGCCAACGTCCTGACTTTC
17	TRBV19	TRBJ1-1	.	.	CASSSTGSVRRNTEAFF	TGTGCCAGTAGTAGCACCGGGAGCGTAAGGAGGAACACTGAAGCTTTCTTT
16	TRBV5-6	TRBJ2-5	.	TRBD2	CASSFLAGGPGKTQYF	TGTGCCAGCAGCTTCCTAGCGGGAGGGCCCGGAAAGACCCAGTACTTC
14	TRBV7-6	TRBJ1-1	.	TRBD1	CASGTGVPDTEAFF	TGTGCCAGCGGCACAGGGGTGCCCGACACTGAAGCTTTCTTT
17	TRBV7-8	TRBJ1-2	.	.	CASSPGGAPTRGLGYTF	TGTGCCAGCAGCCCTGGGGGGGCTCCCACCCGAGGTCTCGGCTACACCTTC
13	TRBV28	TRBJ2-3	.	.	CASSSDTWDTQYF	TGTGCCAGCAGTTCCGACACCTGGGATACGCAGTATTTT
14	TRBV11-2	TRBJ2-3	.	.	CASSFRQLRDTQYF	TGTGCCAGCAGCTTTCGACAGTTAAGGGATACGCAGTATTTT
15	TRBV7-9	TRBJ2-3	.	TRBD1	CASSVSTGLTDTQYF	TGTGCCAGCAGTGTTTCGACAGGGCTCACAGATACGCAGTATTTT
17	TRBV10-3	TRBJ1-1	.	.	CAISESRVGVMNTEAFF	TGTGCCATCAGTGAGTCGAGAGTAGGGGTCATGAACACTGAAGCTTTCTTT
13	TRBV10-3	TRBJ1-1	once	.	CAISYEGDTEAFF	TGTGCCATCAGTTATGAGGGGGACACTGAAGCTTTCTTT
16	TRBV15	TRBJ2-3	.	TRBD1	CATSRASGTGWNTQYF	TGTGCCACCAGCAGAGCCTCCGGGACAGGGTGGAATACGCAGTATTTT
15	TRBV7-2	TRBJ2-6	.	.	CASSSDSSGANVLTF	TGTGCCAGCAGCTCGGACAGTTCTGGGGCCAACGTCCTGACTTTC
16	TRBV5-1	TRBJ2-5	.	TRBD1	CASSVQGPRYQETQYF	TGCGCCAGCAGCGTACAGGGGCCGAGGTACCAAGAGACCCAGTACTTC
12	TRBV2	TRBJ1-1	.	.	CASNNWNTEAFF	TGTGCCAGCAATAATTGGAACACTGAAGCTTTCTTT
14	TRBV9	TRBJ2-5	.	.	CASSVGQGGETQYF	TGTGCCAGCAGCGTAGGGCAGGGGGGAGAGACCCAGTACTTC
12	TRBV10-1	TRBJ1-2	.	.	CASSDTSGGYTF	TGCGCCAGCAGTGATACGTCGGGTGGCTACACCTTC
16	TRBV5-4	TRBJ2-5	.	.	CASSSPPTGLGETQYF	TGTGCCAGCAGCTCCCCTCCTACAGGGTTGGGGGAGACCCAGTACTTC
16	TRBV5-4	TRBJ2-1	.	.	CASSSGGRDSYNEQFF	TGTGCCAGCAGCTCCGGAGGAAGGGACTCCTACAATGAGCAGTTCTTC
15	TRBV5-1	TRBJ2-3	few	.	CASSSDIQSTDTQYF	TGCGCCAGCAGCTCGGACATACAAAGCACAGATACGCAGTATTTT
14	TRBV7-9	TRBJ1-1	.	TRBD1	CASSLGQGDTEAFF	TGTGCCAGCAGCTTAGGACAGGGCGACACTGAAGCTTTCTTT
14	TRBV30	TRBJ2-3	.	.	CAWGGLAGLDTQYF	TGTGCCTGGGGGGGTTTGGCGGGGTTAGATACGCAGTATTTT
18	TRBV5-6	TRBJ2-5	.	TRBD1	CASSLPRTPRGTEKTQYF	TGTGCCAGCAGCTTGCCCCGAACACCGAGGGGGACAGAGAAGACCCAGTACTTC
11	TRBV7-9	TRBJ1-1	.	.	CASSRVPGAFF	TGTGCCAGCAGCCGTGTCCCGGGGGCTTTCTTT
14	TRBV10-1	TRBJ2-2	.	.	CASRISRSTGELFF	TGCGCCAGCAGGATTAGCCGGTCCACCGGGGAGCTGTTTTTT
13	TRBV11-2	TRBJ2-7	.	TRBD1	CASSPDRGYEQYF	TGTGCCAGCAGCCCAGACAGGGGCTACGAGCAGTACTTC
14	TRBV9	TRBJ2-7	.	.	CASSPRVEGYEQYF	TGTGCCAGCAGCCCTCGGGTAGAGGGCTACGAGCAGTACTTC
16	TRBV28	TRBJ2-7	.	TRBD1	CASSDPSGTGYHEQYF	TGTGCCAGCAGTGACCCCTCCGGGACAGGGTACCACGAGCAGTACTTC
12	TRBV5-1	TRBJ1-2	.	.	CASSLTADGYTF	TGCGCCAGCAGCTTGACCGCGGATGGCTACACCTTC
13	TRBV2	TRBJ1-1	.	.	CARSKSRDTEAFF	TGTGCCCGCAGTAAGTCCCGGGACACTGAAGCTTTCTTT
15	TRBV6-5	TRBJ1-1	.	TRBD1	CASSYSPGQSTEAFF	TGTGCCAGCAGTTACTCTCCGGGACAGAGCACTGAAGCTTTCTTT
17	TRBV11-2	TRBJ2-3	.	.	CASSSIRGPLDADTQYF	TGTGCCAGCAGCTCCATAAGAGGGCCCCTCGATGCAGATACGCAGTATTTT
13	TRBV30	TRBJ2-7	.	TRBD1	CARSGQGAGEQYF	TGTGCCCGGAGCGGGCAGGGGGCGGGCGAGCAGTACTTC
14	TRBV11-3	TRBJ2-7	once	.	CASSFRGATYEQYF	TGTGCCAGCAGCTTTCGGGGGGCTACCTACGAGCAGTACTTC
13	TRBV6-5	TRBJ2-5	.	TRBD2	CASSRRGGETQYF	TGTGCCAGCTCCCGACGGGGGGGGGAGACCCAGTACTTC
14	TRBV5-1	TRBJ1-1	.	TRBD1	CASSLRQGNTEAFF	TGCGCCAGCAGCTTGCGACAGGGTAACACTGAAGCTTTCTTT
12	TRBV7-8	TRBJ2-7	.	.	CASSSFIGEQYF	TGTGCCAGCAGCTCCTTTATCGGCGAGCAGTACTTC
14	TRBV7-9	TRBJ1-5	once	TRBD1	CASSRTGVEQPQHF	TGTGCCAGCAGCCGGACAGGGGTGGAGCAGCCCCAGCATTTT
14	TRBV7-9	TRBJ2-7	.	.	CASSFYPGFYEQYF	TGTGCCAGCAGCTTTTACCCCGGGTTCTACGAGCAGTACTTC
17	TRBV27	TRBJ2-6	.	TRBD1	CASSTGTGPSGANVLTF	TGTGCCAGCAGTACCGGGACAGGCCCCTCTGGGGCCAACGTCCTGACTTTC